These T cell receptor beta chains were read from a single sample in a study of cytomegalovirus exposure and HLA in healthy donors. Assay: immunoSEQ multiplex PCR; the TCRdb copy retains only in-frame clones and omits some. The data contain some 140,000 clones, around 79% of them seen just once; the ten biggest clones take up approximately 3%. What was sequenced was PBMCs. The receptor source for this set is a female donor in good health and CMV-seronegative. CDR3s include the opening cysteine and the closing phenylalanine or tryptophan. The D gene is left open where the match is weak. The size entry is marked missing in some rows and otherwise reads once, few, many or a size class.

d_call,clone_size,v_call,j_call,cdr3_aa,cdr3_nt
TRBD1,-,TRBV6-1,TRBJ2-5,CASIETGGRWETQYF,TGTGCCAGCATAGAAACAGGGGGGCGTTGGGAGACCCAGTACTTC
-,once,TRBV7-2,TRBJ2-6,CASSLGAGSSGANVLTF,TGTGCCAGCAGCTTAGGGGCAGGATCATCTGGGGCCAACGTCCTGACTTTC
TRBD1,few,TRBV2,TRBJ1-6,CASRGTGDSPLHF,TGTGCCAGCAGGGGGACAGGGGATTCACCCCTCCACTTT
-,-,TRBV5-6,TRBJ1-4,CASSLGASPNEKLFF,TGTGCCAGCAGCTTGGGGGCCAGTCCTAATGAAAAACTGTTTTTT
-,-,TRBV7-2,TRBJ2-5,CASSGTHQETQYF,TGTGCCAGCAGCGGGACTCACCAAGAGACCCAGTACTTC
TRBD1,-,TRBV28,TRBJ1-2,CASSPDRILGGYGYTF,TGTGCCAGCAGCCCGGACAGGATCTTAGGGGGATATGGCTACACCTTC
TRBD1,few,TRBV4-1,TRBJ1-5,CASSQGLRGQGWGQPQHF,TGCGCCAGCAGCCAGGGCCTCAGGGGACAGGGCTGGGGTCAGCCCCAGCATTTT
-,-,TRBV10-3,TRBJ2-2,CAISVRTVPTGELFF,TGTGCCATCAGTGTCAGGACAGTGCCAACCGGGGAGCTGTTTTTT
TRBD2,-,TRBV7-9,TRBJ2-3,CASSLGGLAGLSDTQYF,TGTGCCAGCAGCCTAGGGGGACTAGCGGGGTTGTCGGATACGCAGTATTTT
TRBD1,-,TRBV15,TRBJ2-3,CATSPGGQGTDTQYF,TGTGCCACCAGCCCCGGGGGACAGGGCACAGATACGCAGTATTTT
-,once,TRBV30,TRBJ1-2,CAWSVLSYYGYTF,TGTGCCTGGAGTGTTCTTTCGTACTATGGCTACACCTTC
-,-,TRBV9,TRBJ2-2,CASSVEPRNTGELFF,TGTGCCAGCAGCGTAGAGCCTAGGAACACCGGGGAGCTGTTTTTT
-,once,TRBV29-1,TRBJ2-5,CSGRTEGGTQYF,TGCAGCGGTAGGACAGAAGGAGGGACCCAGTACTTC
-,-,TRBV7-9,TRBJ2-7,CASSLGVRTPRNWYF,TGTGCCAGCAGCTTAGGCGTTAGGACACCGCGAAACTGGTACTTC
-,-,TRBV28,TRBJ1-6,CASSLGGRNSPLHF,TGTGCCAGCAGTTTGGGGGGTAGGAATTCACCCCTCCACTTT
-,-,TRBV5-4,TRBJ2-5,CASSLNRGGGQETQYF,TGTGCCAGCAGCCTGAACAGGGGGGGAGGCCAAGAGACCCAGTACTTC
-,-,TRBV6-6,TRBJ1-3,CASRFETGNTIYF,TGTGCCAGCAGGTTTGAGACTGGAAACACCATATATTTT
TRBD1,once,TRBV18,TRBJ2-3,CASSPTGQSASTDTQYF,TGTGCCAGCTCACCGACGGGACAGTCTGCTAGCACAGATACGCAGTATTTT
-,-,TRBV7-8,TRBJ2-7,CASSLAFRSAYEQYF,TGTGCCAGCAGCTTAGCGTTCAGGTCAGCCTACGAGCAGTACTTC
TRBD1,many,TRBV4-3,TRBJ1-2,CASSLRPGQGFDYGYTF,TGCGCCAGCAGCTTAAGACCGGGACAGGGATTCGACTATGGCTACACCTTC
-,few,TRBV5-1,TRBJ2-7,CASSLEVAGAYEQYF,TGCGCCAGCAGCTTGGAAGTTGCGGGCGCCTACGAGCAGTACTTC
TRBD2,few,TRBV25-1,TRBJ2-5,CASSEGREGRGETQYF,TGTGCCAGCAGTGAGGGACGGGAGGGCCGAGGAGAGACCCAGTACTTC
-,-,TRBV6-6,TRBJ1-1,CASSQYRVGTEAFF,TGTGCCAGCAGTCAGTACAGGGTTGGCACTGAAGCTTTCTTT
-,-,TRBV27,TRBJ1-5,CASRTGTKNQPQHF,TGTGCCAGCCGCACCGGGACAAAAAATCAGCCCCAGCATTTT
TRBD2,-,TRBV2,TRBJ2-3,CASIGLAGGPGSTDTQYF,TGTGCCAGCATCGGACTAGCGGGAGGGCCCGGAAGCACAGATACGCAGTATTTT
-,-,TRBV19,TRBJ2-1,CASWTVGSEQFF,TGTGCCAGCTGGACAGTGGGGAGTGAGCAGTTCTTC
TRBD1,-,TRBV29-1,TRBJ1-1,CSVAWDSESKAFF,TGCAGCGTTGCTTGGGACAGTGAATCGAAAGCTTTCTTT